The present TCR beta chain was sequenced within a study of blood T cell repertoires in COVID-19. Study details: PBMCs, B-cell-depleted T cells, or T cells were the source of the cDNA or gDNA that made up the material.

This clone was detected only a few times. The CDR3 spans 16 residues. Trimming pared 0 bases from V and 0 bases from J, leaving 8 bases between. From germline, CDR1 is WNHNN and CDR2 SYGVQD (reference sequence). Profiled with immunoSEQ multiplex PCR; TCRdb holds only in-frame clones, not every one. The table has hundreds of thousands of clones, around 82% seen once. Input material: PBMCs or T cells enriched from blood (not recorded which). The clonotype comes from a man younger than 45 with acute COVID-19. This rearrangement joins TRBV10-1 to TRBJ2-2; D might be TRBD1 (5 bases). The CDR3 DNA follows: TGCGCCAGCAGTGAGTCGGTAGGGGCGAACACCGGGGAGCTGTTTTTT. Its protein is CASSESVGANTGELFF.